The 32 T cell receptor beta chains below come from one sample, sequenced in a study of Ad26.COV2.S vaccination and SARS-CoV-2 variants. Treatment given: roughly 19 received Ad26.COV2.S at low or high dose, single or two shots; five or six received placebo; per-sample allocation not given. Following the first vaccine or placebo injection, samples were taken on day 63. Assay: immunoSEQ multiplex PCR; the TCRdb copy retains only in-frame clones and omits some. The data hold around 250,000 clones, with roughly 89% observed a single time. The sample consisted of peripheral blood, taken in a trial of Ad26.COV2.S vaccine versus placebo. These receptor sequences come from a person aged 18-60 years who received the Ad26.COV2.S COVID-19 vaccine or a placebo.

The CDR3 is CASSPGQLYQPQHF. The DNA for the CDR3 is TGTGCCAGTAGCCCGGGACAGCTATATCAGCCCCAGCATTTT. J is TRBJ1-5 and V is TRBV19, with 7 bases identical to TRBD1. After removal of 6 bases from V and 5 bases from J, the junction contained 7 bases not matched to a gene. Germline V lookup: CDR1 LNHDA, CDR2 SQIVND (reference sequence). The CDR3 spans 14 residues.

CDR3 protein: CASSMTGNQPQHF. CDR3 in DNA: TGTGCCAGTAGTATGACAGGCAATCAGCCCCAGCATTTT. This chain connects TRBV19 to TRBJ1-5; TRBD1 is a possible D gene (5 bases). The CDR3 is 13 amino acids. Germline assignment: CDR1 LNHDA and CDR2 SQIVND (reference sequence). V lost 3 bases and J lost 2, with 5 bases in between.

This chain links TRBV7-9 with TRBJ1-1, with D unclear. V was clipped by 5 bases and J by 2 bases, with 12 bases between them. Germline V gives CDR1 SEHNR, CDR2 FQNEAQ (reference sequence). This CDR3 has 14 amino acids. Here the CDR3 DNA reads TGTGCCAGCAGCCCGTCGAACCTTAACACTGAAGCTTTCTTT. Its translation: CASSPSNLNTEAFF.

V usage is TRBV4-1 and J usage is TRBJ2-1; no clear D. There are 13 residues in the CDR3. CDR1 is MGHRA, CDR2 YSYEKL, per germline. V shed 4 bases and J shed 8 bases, with 12 bases lying between them. This CDR3 is CASSLSRSDEQFF. The CDR3 DNA follows: TGCGCCAGCAGCCTAAGTCGGAGCGATGAGCAGTTCTTC.

CDR3 protein: CASSQDGRGWFF. CDR3 bases: TGCGCCAGCAGCCAAGACGGGAGAGGATGGTTCTTC. The J gene is TRBJ2-1, the V gene TRBV4-3; weak D call: TRBD2 (6 bases). V gave up 0 bases and J gave up 15 bases, with 12 bases separating them. CDR1 LGHNA and CDR2 YSLEER come from the germline V gene. CDR3 length equals 12 residues.

The V and J genes are TRBV7-2 and TRBJ1-5; TRBD1 agrees at 7 bases. Germline V gives CDR1 SGHTA, CDR2 FQGNSA. V lost 5 bases to trimming and J lost 7 bases; unmatched junction nucleotides: 5. The CDR3 has 13 amino acids. The DNA for the CDR3 is TGTGCCAGCAGCGCTCGGGACAGCCAGCCCCAGCATTTT. Translation gives CASSARDSQPQHF. Supplemented by reference TRBV7-2 and TRBJ1-5, the full variable domain reads GAGVSQSPSNKVTEKGKDVELRCDPISGHTALYWYRQSLGQGLEFLIYFQGNSAPDKSGLPSDRFSAERTGGSVSTLTIQRTQQEDSAVYLCASSARDSQPQHFGDGTRLSIL.

J is TRBJ1-1 and V is TRBV9; 7 positions match TRBD1. The trim removed 1 base at V and 4 bases at J, leaving 4 bases unmatched. CDR3 size: 14 residues. CDR1 is SGDLS and CDR2 is YYNGEE in the germline V gene. The CDR3 coding sequence is TGTGCCAGCAGCGTAATGTCAGGGGGCACTGAAGCTTTCTTT. It specifies CASSVMSGGTEAFF.

The chain joins TRBV7-3 to TRBJ1-5; 8 bases match TRBD1. In germline, CDR1 is SGHTA, CDR2 FQGTGA. J lost 9 bases, V lost 5 bases, and 12 bases had no gene match. This CDR3 has 15 amino acids. CDR3 amino acids: CASSQIRDRWPPQHF. Here the CDR3 DNA reads TGTGCCAGCAGCCAAATCCGGGACAGGTGGCCGCCCCAGCATTTT.

The chain couples TRBV7-2 to TRBJ2-7; D gene unclear. Germline CDR1 and CDR2: SGHTA and FQGNSA. This CDR3 contains 12 residues. V was clipped by 2 bases and J by 2 bases, with 4 bases between them. The CDR3 reads CASSLLTYEQYF. Written as DNA, the CDR3 is TGTGCCAGCAGCTTACTGACCTACGAGCAGTACTTC.

The rearrangement links TRBV6-1 to TRBJ1-2; weak D call: TRBD1 (5 bases). The CDR3 runs 13 residues. The V and J ends lost 3 bases and 5 bases respectively, with 10 bases between them. The germline V gene encodes CDR1 MNHNS and CDR2 SASEGT. Here the CDR3 DNA reads TGTGCCAGCAGTGACCTGGGACTTTATGGCTACACCTTC. This gives the protein CASSDLGLYGYTF.

This clone was seen only once. The chain uses TRBV30 and TRBJ1-5; D is uncertain. Germline V lookup: CDR1 GTSNPN, CDR2 SVGIG (reference sequence). Trimming took 2 bases from V and 6 from J, leaving 11 bases between them. The length of the CDR3 is 13 residues. The CDR3 reads CAWSPGFRQPQHF. CDR3 nucleotide sequence: TGTGCCTGGAGTCCTGGTTTTCGTCAGCCCCAGCATTTT.

The chain couples TRBV19 to TRBJ1-2; D is ambiguous. V lost 5 bases and J 7 bases, leaving 20 bases between the germline ends. Germline V gene sequence: CDR1 LNHDA, CDR2 SQIVND (reference sequence). The CDR3 covers 15 residues. The CDR3 bases are TGTGCCAGTAGTCCAGGACCCTCGGTGGGGATTGGCTACACCTTC. It codes for CASSPGPSVGIGYTF. The full variable domain, completed using reference TRBV19 and TRBJ1-2, is DGGITQSPKYLFRKEGQNVTLSCEQNLNHDAMYWYRQDPGQGLRLIYYSQIVNDFQKGDIAEGYSVSREKKESFPLTVTSAQKNPTAFYLCASSPGPSVGIGYTFGSGTRLTVV.

V gene TRBV3-1 (or the pseudogene TRBV3-2) combines with J gene TRBJ1-2; 8 bases agree with TRBD1. J gave up 5 bases and V 1 base, and 6 bases lay outside the gene matches. CDR3 length: 15 residues. Germline CDR1 reads LGHDT; CDR2 reads YNNKEL (reference sequence). CDR3 protein: CASSQGSGQGYGYTF. The CDR3 DNA reads as TGTGCCAGCAGCCAAGGCTCCGGACAGGGTTATGGCTACACCTTC.

V is TRBV7-6 and J is TRBJ2-1; no clear D. V lost 1 base to trimming and J lost 5 bases, with 15 bases between them. The CDR3 extends over 16 amino acids. Germline V gives CDR1 SGHVS, CDR2 FNYEAQ. CDR3 region: CASSLELGLVNNEQFF. The CDR3 DNA follows: TGTGCCAGCAGCTTAGAGCTAGGGTTGGTTAACAATGAGCAGTTCTTC.

The rearrangement uses TRBV5-1 and TRBJ2-1; 11 bases fit TRBD1. The CDR3 is 15 residues long. Germline V CDR1 and CDR2: SGHRS, YFSETQ. Trimming removed 3 bases from V and 4 bases from J; junction bases left unmatched: 3. The CDR3 here is CASSWGTGGYNEQFF. CDR3 in DNA: TGCGCCAGCAGCTGGGGGACAGGGGGTTACAATGAGCAGTTCTTC.

The rearrangement joins TRBV18 to TRBJ2-2; 11 bases are a match to TRBD1. The CDR3 runs 17 residues. The V gene end was trimmed by 4 bases and the J gene end by 0 bases; junction bases not matched to a gene: 4. Germline V lookup: CDR1 KGHSH, CDR2 LQKENI. The CDR3: CASSLRTGGSNTGELFF. CDR3 bases: TGTGCCAGCTCACTACGGACAGGGGGCTCGAACACCGGGGAGCTGTTTTTT.

V is TRBV6-4 and J is TRBJ2-1, with unresolved D. The V end was cut by 5 bases, the J end by 5 bases, with 16 bases between. Germline CDR1 and CDR2: MRHNA and SNTAGT. The CDR3 is made up of 15 amino acids. The CDR3 is CASSIGPTDHNEQFF. The CDR3, as DNA: TGTGCCAGCAGTATAGGGCCCACCGACCACAATGAGCAGTTCTTC.

This clone was detected only a few times. V gene TRBV6-4 combines with J gene TRBJ1-4, with 8 bases aligning to TRBD1. V lost 6 bases and J lost 3; bases outside the gene matches: 6. Germline V gene sequence: CDR1 MRHNA, CDR2 SNTAGT. The CDR3 length is 15 residues. The CDR3 DNA is TGTGCCAGCAGCCCCCAGGGGGCGGCTAATGAAAAACTGTTTTTT. Its protein is CASSPQGAANEKLFF.

V and J are TRBV7-8 and TRBJ2-7; TRBD1 agrees at 9 bases. This CDR3 comprises 16 residues. V shed 5 bases, J shed 4 bases, and the junction held 12 bases outside the gene matches. The V gene's germline CDR1 is SGHVS and CDR2 FQNEAQ. CDR3 in DNA: TGTGCCAGCAGCACGCCTCTCGGACAGGGGAAGTACGAGCAGTACTTC. Its protein product is CASSTPLGQGKYEQYF.

This chain links TRBV19 with TRBJ2-3; D tentatively fits TRBD1 or TRBD2 (5 bases each). Germline V gene lookup returns CDR1 LNHDA and CDR2 SQIVND (reference sequence). The V end lost 5 bases, the J end lost 3 bases, and 12 bases lay between the germline ends. This CDR3 spans 14 amino acids. The CDR3 loop is CASSGGIRTDTQYF. The CDR3 bases are TGTGCCAGTAGTGGGGGTATTAGAACAGATACGCAGTATTTT. Variable domain in full (rest from reference TRBV19 and TRBJ2-3): DGGITQSPKYLFRKEGQNVTLSCEQNLNHDAMYWYRQDPGQGLRLIYYSQIVNDFQKGDIAEGYSVSREKKESFPLTVTSAQKNPTAFYLCASSGGIRTDTQYFGPGTRLTVL.

This clone appeared once. The CDR3 DNA sequence: TGTGCCACTGCAACGGAGGTGTCCAATGAGCAGTTCTTC. Its protein product is CATATEVSNEQFF. This rearrangement joins TRBV24-1 to TRBJ2-1, with TRBD2 as a possible D gene (5 bases). Trimming took off 10 bases at V and 6 bases at J, with 15 bases between the two ends. The CDR3 runs to 13 residues. Germline CDR1 and CDR2: KGHDR and SFDVKD.

The J gene is TRBJ1-3, the V gene TRBV7-8; a possible D gene is TRBD1 (6 bases). The CDR3 loop spans 16 amino acids. Trimming took 4 bases from V and 2 from J, leaving 15 bases between them. Per the germline V gene, CDR1 is SGHVS and CDR2 is FQNEAQ. DNA of the CDR3: TGTGCCAGCAGCTACATCATTAACAGGGCTGGAAACACCATATATTTT. Translation: CASSYIINRAGNTIYF. The variable domain in full, completed from reference TRBV7-8 and TRBJ1-3, reads GAGVSQSPRYKVAKRGQDVALRCDPISGHVSLFWYQQALGQGPEFLTYFQNEAQLDKSGLPSDRFFAERPEGSVSTLKIQRTQQEDSAVYLCASSYIINRAGNTIYFGEGSWLTVV.

This chain links TRBV5-6 with TRBJ1-1, with TRBD1 matching 7 bases. CDR3 length equals 14 residues. Germline CDR1 and CDR2: SGHDT and YYEEEE. V was clipped by 2 bases and J by 4 bases; unmatched bases: 5. CDR3 protein: CASSFGTAITEAFF. CDR3 in DNA: TGTGCCAGCAGCTTTGGGACAGCCATCACTGAAGCTTTCTTT.

The rearrangement uses TRBV9 and TRBJ1-2; no clear D gene. V was trimmed by 5 bases and J by 4 bases, leaving 18 bases between them. The CDR3 is 15 residues long. CDR1 SGDLS and CDR2 YYNGEE come from the germline V gene. CDR3 DNA sequence: TGTGCCAGCAGTTCCTCGCTCAGTCGGGTCTATGGCTACACCTTC. This codes for CASSSSLSRVYGYTF.

The V and J genes are TRBV2 and TRBJ2-7; D is ambiguous. Germline CDR1 reads SNHLY; CDR2 reads FYNNEI. The length of the CDR3 is 15 residues. The CDR3 region is CALLAGFSSSYEQYV. The CDR3 region has the DNA TGTGCTCTCCTGGCCGGTTTTTCGAGCTCCTACGAGCAGTACGTC.

The CDR3 DNA sequence: TGTGCCTGCGAGCGGGGGGACTATAGCAATCAGCCCCAGCATTTT. Translation gives CACERGDYSNQPQHF. J is TRBJ1-5 and V is TRBV19; TRBD1 is a possible D gene (5 bases). The CDR3 covers 15 residues. Trimming pared 11 bases from V and 0 bases from J, leaving 17 bases between. Germline CDR1 LNHDA, CDR2 SQIVND (reference sequence). Full variable domain (remainder filled in from reference TRBV19 and TRBJ1-5): DGGITQSPKYLFRKEGQNVTLSCEQNLNHDAMYWYRQDPGQGLRLIYYSQIVNDFQKGDIAEGYSVSREKKESFPLTVTSAQKNPTAFYLCACERGDYSNQPQHFGDGTRLSIL.

A remark on this clone: One junction end does not reproduce the germline sequence, and a read error may be involved. This same CDR3 is encoded by further DNA sequences in the sample. The V call is TRBV12-3 or TRBV12-4, the J call TRBJ1-6; D is ambiguous. The CDR3 is 12 amino acids. The CDR3 region has the DNA TGTGCCAGCAGTTCCGCTGGTTCACCCCTCCATTTT. It translates to CASSSAGSPLHF.

This sequence joins TRBV29-1 and TRBJ2-1; D call uncertain. Trimming pared 6 bases from V and 5 bases from J, leaving 14 bases between. CDR3 length: 13 amino acids. Germline lookup yields CDR1 SQVTM and CDR2 ANQGSEA. As DNA, the CDR3 is TGCAGCGTAACGTCCATCAACCACAATGAGCAGTTCTTC. This encodes CSVTSINHNEQFF.

This chain connects TRBV19 to TRBJ1-1; no clear D. Trimming removed 3 bases from V and 1 base from J, with 9 bases in between. CDR3 length: 14 residues. Germline CDR1 reads LNHDA; CDR2 reads SQIVND (reference sequence). The CDR3 is CASSIIFENTEAFF. The CDR3 DNA follows: TGTGCCAGTAGTATTATATTCGAGAACACTGAAGCTTTCTTT. Supplemented by reference TRBV19 and TRBJ1-1, the full variable domain reads DGGITQSPKYLFRKEGQNVTLSCEQNLNHDAMYWYRQDPGQGLRLIYYSQIVNDFQKGDIAEGYSVSREKKESFPLTVTSAQKNPTAFYLCASSIIFENTEAFFGQGTRLTVV.

The CDR3 loop reads CAWSDPPNNSPLHF. The CDR3 DNA reads TGTGCCTGGAGTGACCCCCCGAACAATTCACCCCTCCACTTT. This chain links TRBV30 with TRBJ1-6, with no clear D. With 1 base removed from V and 7 bases from J, the gap between germline ends came to 11 bases. Looked up from germline, CDR1 is GTSNPN and CDR2 is SVGIG (reference sequence). This CDR3 is built from 14 residues.

This sequence joins TRBV19 and TRBJ2-1; tentatively, D is TRBD1 (5 bases). The germline CDR1 and CDR2 sequences are LNHDA and SQIVND (reference sequence). The CDR3 is 17 residues long. The V gene lost 6 bases and the J gene lost 0 bases, with 18 bases spanning the gap. CDR3 sequence (DNA): TGTGCCAGTAGGCACAAGAGCAGGGCAAGCTCCTACAATGAGCAGTTCTTC. This sequence encodes CASRHKSRASSYNEQFF.

The chain links TRBV4-1 to TRBJ1-1; no definite D call. Germline CDR1 and CDR2: MGHRA and YSYEKL. The CDR3 is 16 amino acids. With 2 bases removed from V and 1 base from J, the gap between germline ends came to 14 bases. For the CDR3, the DNA is TGCGCCAGCAGCCAATCTTCTCTTCGGACGAACACTGAAGCTTTCTTT. Its translation: CASSQSSLRTNTEAFF.